This T cell receptor beta chain was captured by sequencing in a study of identical twins (dated by TCRdb to between 2015 and 2016). As for the study more broadly: The study deep-sequenced TCR alpha and beta repertoires from monozygotic twins, unrelated adults of various ages and cord blood to test whether fetal clonotypes persist. Replicate twin experiments were performed at different times using different library preparation protocols to rule out contamination.

As encoded in the germline V gene, CDR1 is SGHVS while CDR2 is FQNEAQ. V and J are truncated by 7 bases and 6 bases respectively, leaving an intervening sequence of 16 bases. The CDR3 has 14 amino acids, counting the end cysteine and phenylalanine. Just the 42-base CDR3 DNA is kept, in frame starting at base 1. Overall results and qualifications from the work: In monozygotic twins, out-of-frame TCR alpha sharing was systematically underestimated by recombination models, although the models agreed with sharing between unrelated individuals. A weaker excess of twin sharing was found in beta out-of-frame sequences because the signal-to-noise ratio was lowered by fewer shared sequences. Abundant cord blood beta clonotypes had fewer insertions, young adult naive repertoires showed a similar but weaker trend, and memory repertoires showed no such trend. Invariant T cells such as MAIT and iNKT could partly confound zero-insertion analyses, though diverse VJ usage argued against this for most clonotypes. Out-of-frame TCR alpha sequences shared between twins showed an excess of low generation-probability sequences compared with coincidental sharing between unrelated individuals. Because the same donors could not be followed over many years, conclusions were based on cross-sectional statistical analysis.

Preparation of the library involved 5' RACE. The listed sequencing device is Illumina HiSeq 2000. Template switching added a universal primer binding site, and the final cDNA carried a unique molecular identifier that allowed TCR cDNA molecules to be counted accurately. First-strand cDNA for TCR alpha and beta chains was synthesized from specific primers in the conserved constant-segment region. To control for contamination, each cDNA library was double barcoded with a SMART-Mk sample barcode plus Illumina barcodes. Two successive PCR steps introduced TruSeq adapter sequences along with Illumina sample barcodes. Sequencing of the TCR alpha and beta cDNA libraries was done on the Illumina HiSeq platform using custom primers. On the study's bioinformatics: MiGEC processed the raw reads to extract unique molecular identifiers, while MiXCR was used to determine the CDR3 positions. For each individual, recombination models were inferred using an EM algorithm with the repgenHMM and IGoR tools. Shared clonotypes were analyzed with the tcR package in R, and sharing was normalized by the product of cloneset sizes. Out-of-frame nonproductive sequences were analyzed to study raw recombination free of thymic and clonal selection effects. Using fastp at Q25 and MiXCR, TCRdb reprocessed the public reads and kept productive beta chains. Records with the same CDR3 protein are collapsed into one entry carrying the most frequent genes and DNA. TCRdb's processing, not the authors' own work, is the source of the V and J calls. Within this sample are some 600,000 distinct CDR3 sequences, with 7% to 7.5% of them counted one time only. The ten biggest clones cover about 1.6% of the sample.

All donors were healthy Caucasians. The twin cohort comprised three pairs of female monozygotic twins, all aged about 18 to 30 years. Peripheral blood mononuclear cells were the source from which RNA for the TCR libraries was isolated. This clonotype was seen more than once but under ten times. Its antigen remains undetermined. No base-level quality is on record; no much larger clone is a single base apart. The sample was also linked to a second study, of yellow fever vaccine responses in identical twins. In that second paper, the authors write: The authors reported that the T cell response to vaccination in identical twins appeared partly convergent and partly personalized. In identical twins, the study followed T cell clones that responded to the vaccine with precision.

In this chain, TRBV7-8 is recombined with TRBJ2-1; TRBD1 could be the D gene, as 6 bases match. The clonotype was recovered from a woman between 18 and 29 years old in good health. The source material was PBMCs. The CDR3 reads as follows: CASISGEGPNEQFF. The base sequence is TGTGCCAGCATCTCAGGGGAAGGGCCCAATGAGCAGTTCTTC. The CDR3 plus the reference TRBV7-8 and TRBJ2-1 genes for the other parts give the full variable domain: GAGVSQSPRYKVAKRGQDVALRCDPISGHVSLFWYQQALGQGPEFLTYFQNEAQLDKSGLPSDRFFAERPEGSVSTLKIQRTQQEDSAVYLCASISGEGPNEQFFGPGTRLTVL.